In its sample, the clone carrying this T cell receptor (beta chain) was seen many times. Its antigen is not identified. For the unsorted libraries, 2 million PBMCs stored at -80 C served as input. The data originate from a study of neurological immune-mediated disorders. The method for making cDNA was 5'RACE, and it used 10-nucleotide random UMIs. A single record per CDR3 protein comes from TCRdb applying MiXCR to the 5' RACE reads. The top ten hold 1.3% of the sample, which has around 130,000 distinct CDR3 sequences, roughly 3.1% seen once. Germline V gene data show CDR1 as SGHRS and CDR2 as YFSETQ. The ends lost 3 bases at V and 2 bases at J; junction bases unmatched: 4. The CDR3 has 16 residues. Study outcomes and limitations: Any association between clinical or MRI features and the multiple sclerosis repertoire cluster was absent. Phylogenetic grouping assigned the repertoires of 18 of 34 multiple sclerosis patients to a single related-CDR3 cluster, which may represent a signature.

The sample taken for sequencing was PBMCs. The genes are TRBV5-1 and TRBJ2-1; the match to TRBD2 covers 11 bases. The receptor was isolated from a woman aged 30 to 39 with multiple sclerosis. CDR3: CASSSTLAGAYNEQFF. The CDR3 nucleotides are TGCGCCAGCAGCTCGACACTAGCGGGGGCCTACAATGAGCAGTTCTTC.